This T cell receptor beta chain was retrieved from a study of blood T cells in healthy people across ages. Per-sample PBMC isolation yielded at least 6.5 million cells. Using a J-beta primer mix together with a sample-barcoded 5' primer, a second PCR was run for 7 to 11 cycles. Each of the cDNA molecules was tagged by a template-switch adaptor with 12 random nucleotides. MiXCR, applied by TCRdb to the 5' RACE reads, yields one record per CDR3 protein. The sample has around 800,000 distinct CDR3 sequences, 53% seen once; the top ten hold around 40%. Study-wide results and caveats: Age advanced and TCR beta diversity per million T cells fell, roughly linearly.

Unmatched junction bases numbered 6, after V lost 1 base and J lost 2 bases. Germline values: CDR1 SGHDT, CDR2 YYEEEE. The CDR3 is 16 amino acids. In regard to this clonotype: Its antigen is unidentified.

The TCR sequence derives from a man at least 80 years old in good health. The chain couples TRBV5-6 to TRBJ2-7, with 10 bases fitting TRBD2. The specimen sequenced was blood. CDR3 DNA sequence: TGTGCCAGCAGCTTGAAGACGGGGACTAGCGCCTACGAGCAGTACTTC. It translates to CASSLKTGTSAYEQYF. Full variable domain (outside the CDR3, taken from reference TRBV5-6 and TRBJ2-7): DAGVTQSPTHLIKTRGQQVTLRCSPKSGHDTVSWYQQALGQGPQFIFQYYEEEERQRGNFPDRFSGHQFPNYSSELNVNALLLGDSALYLCASSLKTGTSAYEQYFGPGTRLTVT.